This T cell receptor (beta chain) was captured in a study of blood T cell repertoires in COVID-19. Sequencing was performed with immunoSEQ multiplex PCR; in TCRdb, only in-frame clones are kept and a portion is missing. The table includes fewer than 200,000 clones, around four fifths detected once. J gave up 6 bases and V 4 bases, and 6 bases lay outside the gene matches. The CDR3 extends over 15 amino acids. CDR1 is SNHLY, CDR2 FYNNEI, per germline. The TCR sequence derives from an elderly woman with acute or convalescent COVID-19. Specimen: peripheral blood. The chain employs TRBV2 and TRBJ1-5, with TRBD1 matching over 10 bases. The CDR3 sequence: CASSGDRGRGQPQHF. The CDR3 DNA is TGTGCCAGCAGTGGGGACAGGGGTAGGGGTCAGCCCCAGCATTTT.